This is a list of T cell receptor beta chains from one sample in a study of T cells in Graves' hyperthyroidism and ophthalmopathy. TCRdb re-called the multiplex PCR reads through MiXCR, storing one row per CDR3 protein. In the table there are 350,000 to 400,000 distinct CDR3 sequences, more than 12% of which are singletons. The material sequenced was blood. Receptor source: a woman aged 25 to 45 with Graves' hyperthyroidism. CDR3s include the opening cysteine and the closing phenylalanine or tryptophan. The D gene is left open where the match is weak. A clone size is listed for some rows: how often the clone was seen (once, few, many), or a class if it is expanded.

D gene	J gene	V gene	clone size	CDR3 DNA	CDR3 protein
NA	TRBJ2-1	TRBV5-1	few	TGCGCCAGCAGAAATAGGACATTCAATGAGCAGTTCTTC	CASRNRTFNEQFF
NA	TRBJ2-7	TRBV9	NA	TGTGCCAGCAGCATCGGACGGAGCTACGAGCAGTACTTC	CASSIGRSYEQYF
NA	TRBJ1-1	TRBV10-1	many	TGCGCCAGCAGTGAGCAACGGGAGGCGGACACTGAAGCTTTCTTT	CASSEQREADTEAFF
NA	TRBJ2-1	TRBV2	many	TGTGCCAGCAATCCGGGACGCTCCTACAATGAGCAGTTCTTC	CASNPGRSYNEQFF
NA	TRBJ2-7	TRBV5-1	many	TGCGCCAGCAGCGGTAAGGTTTCAGGTCGACCCTACGAGCAGTACTTC	CASSGKVSGRPYEQYF
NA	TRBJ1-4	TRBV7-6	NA	TGTGCCAGCAGCTTCGGATACAGTGGGACTAATGAAAAACTGTTTTTT	CASSFGYSGTNEKLFF
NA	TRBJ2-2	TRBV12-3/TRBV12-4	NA	TGTGCCAGCTGGCTCGGCGGGGGCTCCTCCGGGGAGCTGTTTTTT	CASWLGGGSSGELFF
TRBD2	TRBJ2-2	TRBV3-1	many	TGTGCCAGCAGCCGACCTAGCGGGAGAGCGAACACCGGGGAGCTGTTTTTT	CASSRPSGRANTGELFF
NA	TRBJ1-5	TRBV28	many	TGTGCCAGCAGTTTAGGGGCGATCACGAGCAATCAGCCCCAGCATTTT	CASSLGAITSNQPQHF
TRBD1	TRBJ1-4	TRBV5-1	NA	TGCGCCAGCAGCCAGTACAGGGGGCTGGTGTCTAATGAAAAACTGTTTTTT	CASSQYRGLVSNEKLFF
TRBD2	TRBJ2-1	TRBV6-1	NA	TGTGCCAGCATTCTAGCGGGAGCCAATGAGCAGTTCTTC	CASILAGANEQFF
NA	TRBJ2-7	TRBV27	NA	TGTGCCAGCAGCGGACTGGGGGTATTAGAGCAGTACTTC	CASSGLGVLEQYF
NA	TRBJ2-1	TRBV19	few	TGTGCCAGTAGTATTCGGCAGGCGGGGAATGAGCAGTTCTTC	CASSIRQAGNEQFF
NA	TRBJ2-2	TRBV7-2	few	TGTGCCAGCAGCTTAGCTGGCCAGCCCGCGAACACCGGGGAGCTGTTTTTT	CASSLAGQPANTGELFF
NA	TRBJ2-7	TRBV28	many	TGTGCCAGCAGTCCCCTCGCCGGGAGACGCTTCTACGAGCAGTACTTC	CASSPLAGRRFYEQYF
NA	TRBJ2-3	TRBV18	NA	TGTGCCAGCTCACCACTTGCAGGGCTGAGCACAGATACGCAGTATTTT	CASSPLAGLSTDTQYF
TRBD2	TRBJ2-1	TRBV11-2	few	TGTGCCAGCAGCTTAGGTCTAGCGGGAGGGCATGAGCAGTTCTTC	CASSLGLAGGHEQFF
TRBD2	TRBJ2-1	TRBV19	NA	TGTGCCACCAAACAAACCCCGGGGGGATTTGAGCAGTTCTTC	CATKQTPGGFEQFF
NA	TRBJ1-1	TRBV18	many	TGTGCCAGCTCACCACAGGGTTTAGACACTGAAGCTTTCTTT	CASSPQGLDTEAFF
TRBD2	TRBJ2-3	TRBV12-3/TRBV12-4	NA	TGTGCCAGCAGTTTAGGTGCGGGAGGGCCCAGCACAGATACGCAGTATTTT	CASSLGAGGPSTDTQYF
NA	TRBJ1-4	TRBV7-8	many	TGTGCCAGCAGCATCTTCCCCGGGCCAACTAATGAAAAACTGTTTTTT	CASSIFPGPTNEKLFF
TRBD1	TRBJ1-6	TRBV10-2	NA	TGCGCCAGCAGCGGGACAGGATCCTATAATTCACCCCTCCACTTT	CASSGTGSYNSPLHF
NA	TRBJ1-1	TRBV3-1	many	TGTGCCAGCAGCCAAGATGGTTGGAGACACCTCTTT	CASSQDGWRHLF
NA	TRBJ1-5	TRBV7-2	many	TGTGCCAGCAGCTTAGAAGGACAGTGGAATCAGCCCCAGCATTTT	CASSLEGQWNQPQHF
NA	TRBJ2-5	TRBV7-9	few	TGTGCCAGCAGCCCCGGTGAAGCCCCACAAGAGACCCAGTACTTC	CASSPGEAPQETQYF
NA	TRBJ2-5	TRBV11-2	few	TGTGCCAGCAGCTTAAGGGCTATCCCACAAGAGACCCAGTACTTC	CASSLRAIPQETQYF
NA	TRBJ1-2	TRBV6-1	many	TGTGCCAGCAGTTCATACTATGGCTACACCTTC	CASSSYYGYTF
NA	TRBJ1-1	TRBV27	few	TGTGCCAGCAGTTTAGGGCTCCTCACTGAAGCTTTCTTT	CASSLGLLTEAFF
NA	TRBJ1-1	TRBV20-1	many	TGCAGTGCTAGAGTAGGGTCTAGTGAAGCTTTCTTT	CSARVGSSEAFF
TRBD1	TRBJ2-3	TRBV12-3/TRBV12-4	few	TGTGCCAGCAGACTGGACAGGGGGGATACGCAGTATTTT	CASRLDRGDTQYF
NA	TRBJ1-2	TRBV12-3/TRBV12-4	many	TGTGCCAGCAGTACCTCACTGTCATATGGCTACACCTTC	CASSTSLSYGYTF
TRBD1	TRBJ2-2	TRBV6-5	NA	TGTGCCAGCAGTTACTCCGGGCCCGGGACAGGGCTAGGAACGAACACCGGGGAGCTGTTTTTT	CASSYSGPGTGLGTNTGELFF
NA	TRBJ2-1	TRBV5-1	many	TGCGCCAGCAGCTTGATCGGGGATCAGGGTGAATCGGGACTGTCCTACAATGAGCAGTTCTTC	CASSLIGDQGESGLSYNEQFF
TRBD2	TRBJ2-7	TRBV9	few	TGTGCCAGCAGCGTAGGGTCTAGCGGGAGCTACGAGCAGTACTTC	CASSVGSSGSYEQYF
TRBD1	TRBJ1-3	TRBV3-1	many	TGTGCCAGCAGCCGAAGTGGGACAGGGTTCAACACCATATATTTT	CASSRSGTGFNTIYF
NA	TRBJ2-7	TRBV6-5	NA	TGTGCCAGCAGTTACAATAATCGTGGCGAGCAGTACTTC	CASSYNNRGEQYF
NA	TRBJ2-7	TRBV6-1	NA	TGTGCCAGCAGTAAGACAGGTCCTCAGGGGGAGCAGTACTTC	CASSKTGPQGEQYF
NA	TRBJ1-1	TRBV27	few	TGTGCCACCTCGGACAGCCTTAACACTGAAGCTTTCTTT	CATSDSLNTEAFF
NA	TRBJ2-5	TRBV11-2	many	TGTGCCAGCAGCTACTCCTCGGGCGGGGAAGAGACCCAGTACTTC	CASSYSSGGEETQYF
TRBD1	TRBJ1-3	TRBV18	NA	TGTGCCAGCTCACCTCGGGACAGTTCCTCTGGAAACACCATATATTTT	CASSPRDSSSGNTIYF
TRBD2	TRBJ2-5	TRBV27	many	TGTGCCAGCAGTTTATTCCCGACTAGCGGGTTAGACTTC	CASSLFPTSGLDF
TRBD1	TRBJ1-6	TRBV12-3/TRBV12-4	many	TGTGCCAGCAGTTATACAGGGGATAATTCACCCCTCCACTTT	CASSYTGDNSPLHF
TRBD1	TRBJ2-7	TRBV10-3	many	TGTGCCGTCGCCGGGACAGGGGAGGGCGAGCAGTACTTC	CAVAGTGEGEQYF
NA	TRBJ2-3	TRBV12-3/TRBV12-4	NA	TGTGCCAGCAACCCGCCTAGAGGGAGCACAGATACGCAGTATTTT	CASNPPRGSTDTQYF
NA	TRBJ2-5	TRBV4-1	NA	TGCGCCAGCAGCCAACTGGGACTGAGTCTCGAGACCCAGTACTTC	CASSQLGLSLETQYF
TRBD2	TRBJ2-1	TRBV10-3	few	TGTGCCATCAGTTCGACTAGCGGGCTGTACAATGAGCAGTTCTTC	CAISSTSGLYNEQFF
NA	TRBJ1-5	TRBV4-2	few	TGTGCCAGCAGCCAAGATTTGGGGTTGAACCAGCCCCAGCATTTT	CASSQDLGLNQPQHF
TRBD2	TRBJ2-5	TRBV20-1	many	TGCAGTGCTAGTCAACTAGCGGGACAAGAGACCCAGTACTTC	CSASQLAGQETQYF
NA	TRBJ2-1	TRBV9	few	TGTGCCAGCAGCGTAGGGGACAACTACAATGAGCAGTTCTTC	CASSVGDNYNEQFF
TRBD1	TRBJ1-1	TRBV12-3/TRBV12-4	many	TGTGCCAGCAGTCAAGGACAGGGGAGTGAAGCTTTCTTT	CASSQGQGSEAFF
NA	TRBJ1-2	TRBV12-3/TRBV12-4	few	TGTGCCATTCAGGTTGCGGACATCTATGGCTACACCTTC	CAIQVADIYGYTF
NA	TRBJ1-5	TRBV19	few	TGTGCCAGTGACCGGGGAACAGATCTCCGCAATCAGCCCCAGCATTTT	CASDRGTDLRNQPQHF
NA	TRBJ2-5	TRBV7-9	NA	TGTGCCAGCAGCTTAGACGGGCTGGGAGAGACCCAGTACTTC	CASSLDGLGETQYF
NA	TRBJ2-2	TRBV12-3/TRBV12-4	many	TGTGCCAGCAGTTTAGTCTCAGCCGGGGAGCTGTTTTTT	CASSLVSAGELFF
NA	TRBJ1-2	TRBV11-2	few	TGTGCCAGCAGCTTTTCCAACAGGAACCCTAACTATGGCTACACCTTC	CASSFSNRNPNYGYTF
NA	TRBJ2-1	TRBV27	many	TGTGCCAGCAGTCCGGGGGACCGACTCTCCTACAATGAGCAGTTCTTC	CASSPGDRLSYNEQFF
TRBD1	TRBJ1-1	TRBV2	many	TGTGCCAGCCGGGACAGGGGGATTCACACTGAAGCTTTCTTT	CASRDRGIHTEAFF